The present T cell receptor beta chain was sequenced within a study of T cells after yellow fever vaccination. TCRdb reprocessed the 5' RACE reads via MiXCR and lists one record per CDR3 protein. The sample has around 340,000 distinct CDR3 sequences, more than 8.5% seen once. The material was PBMCs, obtained on the day of the first yellow fever vaccination. This sequence originates from a man aged 18 to 35 who received the YFV17D yellow fever vaccine.

The CDR3 region is CASFLKTGLETQYF. CDR3 bases: TGCGCCAGCTTTTTAAAAACAGGGTTAGAGACCCAGTACTTC. V and J are TRBV5-1 and TRBJ2-5; the D gene is possibly TRBD1 (6 bases). Trimming stripped 7 bases from V and 4 bases from J, with 17 bases between. Germline CDR1 is SGHRS and CDR2 is YFSETQ. The CDR3 loop spans 14 amino acids.